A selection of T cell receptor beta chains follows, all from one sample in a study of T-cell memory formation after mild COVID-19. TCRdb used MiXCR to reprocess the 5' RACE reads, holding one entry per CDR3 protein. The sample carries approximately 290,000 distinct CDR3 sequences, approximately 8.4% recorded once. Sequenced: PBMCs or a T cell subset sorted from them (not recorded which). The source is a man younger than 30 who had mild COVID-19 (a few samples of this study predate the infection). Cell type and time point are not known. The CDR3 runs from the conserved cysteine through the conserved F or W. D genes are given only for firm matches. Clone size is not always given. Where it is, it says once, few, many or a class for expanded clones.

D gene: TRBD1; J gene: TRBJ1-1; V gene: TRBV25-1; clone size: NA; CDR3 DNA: TGTGCCAGCAGTGCGAGGGGGACAGAAAACACTGAAGCTTTCTTT; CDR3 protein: CASSARGTENTEAFF
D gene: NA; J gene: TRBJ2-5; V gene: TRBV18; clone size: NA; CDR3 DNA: TGTGCCAGCTCACCCCTGGCCGGGGTCGAAGAGACCCAGTACTTC; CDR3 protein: CASSPLAGVEETQYF
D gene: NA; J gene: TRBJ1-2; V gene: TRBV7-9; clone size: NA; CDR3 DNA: TGTGCCAGCAGCTTAAGGGGGGCGTCGGGAGGCTATGGCTACACCTTC; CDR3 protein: CASSLRGASGGYGYTF
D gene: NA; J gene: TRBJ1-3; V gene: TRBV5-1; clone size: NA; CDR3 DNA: TGCGCCAGCAGCTCCCCGGGGATGGGAAACACCATATATTTT; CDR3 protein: CASSSPGMGNTIYF
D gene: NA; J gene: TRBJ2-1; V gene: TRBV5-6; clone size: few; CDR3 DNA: TGTGCCAGCAGCCCTTCTGTTGTGTACAATGAGCAGTTCTTC; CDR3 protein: CASSPSVVYNEQFF
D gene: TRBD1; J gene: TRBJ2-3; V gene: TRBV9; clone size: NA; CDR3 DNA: TGTGCCAGCAGCAGGACAGGGGGCTCAGATACGCAGTATTTT; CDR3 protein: CASSRTGGSDTQYF
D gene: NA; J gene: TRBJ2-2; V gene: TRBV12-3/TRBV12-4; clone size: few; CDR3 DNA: TGTGCCAGCAGCATGGCAGGGATCGACACCGGGGAGCTGTTTTTT; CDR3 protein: CASSMAGIDTGELFF
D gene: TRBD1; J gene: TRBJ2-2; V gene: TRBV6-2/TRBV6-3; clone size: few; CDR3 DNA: TGTGCCAGCAGTTACGCGCTGGACAGGGGTGGCACCGGGGAGCTGTTTTTT; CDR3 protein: CASSYALDRGGTGELFF
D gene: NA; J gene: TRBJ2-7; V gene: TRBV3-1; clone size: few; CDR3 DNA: TGTGCCAGCAGCCAAGATCTGGGCAGTAGGTCCTACGAGCAGTACTTC; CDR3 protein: CASSQDLGSRSYEQYF
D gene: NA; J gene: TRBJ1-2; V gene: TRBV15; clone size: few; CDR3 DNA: TGTGCCACCAGCAGAGATGGAGGGACCTCTATGGGCTACACCTTC; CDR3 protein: CATSRDGGTSMGYTF
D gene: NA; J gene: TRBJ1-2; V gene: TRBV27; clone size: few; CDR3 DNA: TGTGCCAGCAGTTTTGCGCCAAATAACTATGGCTACACCTTC; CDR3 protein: CASSFAPNNYGYTF